A selection of T cell receptor beta chains follows, all from one sample in a study of cytomegalovirus exposure and HLA in healthy donors. Measured with immunoSEQ multiplex PCR; TCRdb has only the in-frame clones, and not every one. The sample includes more than 200,000 clones, about 75% of them seen just once. The material sequenced was PBMCs. These receptors were taken from a male donor in good health and CMV-seronegative. Each CDR3 is given with its conserved first and last residue. A D gene is named only where the DNA matches it firmly.

D,V,J,CDR3
NA,TRBV18,TRBJ1-1,CASSPDIPEAFF
NA,TRBV7-6,TRBJ2-7,CWKEGDYEQYF
NA,TRBV7-8,TRBJ2-7,CASSLVTYEQYF
NA,TRBV11-2,TRBJ1-3,CASSLGLSGNTIYF
TRBD2,TRBV10-3,TRBJ2-3,CAISRRGLAATGDTQYF
NA,TRBV11-2,TRBJ1-4,CASSQGQGGGEKLFF
TRBD1,TRBV15,TRBJ1-6,CATSRTGADSPLHF
NA,TRBV6-5,TRBJ1-1,CASSYGQDTEAFF
NA,TRBV5-6,TRBJ1-1,CASSLGHVRAEAFF
NA,TRBV30,TRBJ1-4,CAWSVARLANEKLFF
TRBD1,TRBV19,TRBJ2-7,CASSFDRDRPYEQYF
NA,TRBV4-1,TRBJ1-2,CASSQGIWGAVGYTF
NA,TRBV18,TRBJ1-5,CASSPGGNGNQPQHF
TRBD1,TRBV11-2,TRBJ1-1,CASLPFLGQRNTEAFF
NA,TRBV4-2,TRBJ1-1,CASSQVHREGTEAFF
NA,TRBV6-1,TRBJ1-6,CASSEDPLGGNSPLHF
TRBD2,TRBV27,TRBJ2-7,CASSSRLASSYEQYF
TRBD2,TRBV2,TRBJ2-1,CASSGGLAGEYNEQFF
NA,TRBV19,TRBJ1-2,CASRNPGAGDYGYTF
TRBD1,TRBV15,TRBJ1-6,CATSRMVGTGASPLHF
NA,TRBV9,TRBJ2-1,CASSVRGEQFF
NA,TRBV30,TRBJ2-5,CAWSVGSGQETQYF
TRBD1,TRBV14,TRBJ2-1,CASSWDRYNEQFF
NA,TRBV5-6,TRBJ1-3,CASSLGGIGGNTIYF
TRBD1,TRBV19,TRBJ2-5,CASSTWDRGDQETQYF
NA,TRBV27,TRBJ1-4,CASSFGAGTSNEKLFF
TRBD1,TRBV19,TRBJ1-1,CASSLGQVAEAFF
TRBD2,TRBV19,TRBJ2-1,CASSQLAGGNEQFF
TRBD1,TRBV10-3,TRBJ2-5,CAIGGGTGGWETQYF
TRBD1,TRBV5-1,TRBJ2-1,CASSLADRADEQFF
TRBD2,TRBV5-1,TRBJ2-5,CASSTAGGQETQYF
NA,TRBV4-3,TRBJ1-1,CASSQGRNTEAFF
NA,TRBV5-1,TRBJ2-1,CASSLEGGIRGVGSSYNEQFF
TRBD1,TRBV9,TRBJ2-6,CASSRTGDVSGANVLTF
NA,TRBV7-2,TRBJ1-2,CASSAPGLLDGYTF
TRBD2,TRBV9,TRBJ2-7,CASSITSGTYEQYF
NA,TRBV5-6,TRBJ2-3,CASSLGDLWRLTDTQYF
NA,TRBV28,TRBJ2-7,CASSTQAEGVSEQYF
TRBD2,TRBV7-2,TRBJ2-7,CASSSDPGTSGFSYEQYF
TRBD1,TRBV29-1,TRBJ1-2,CSVEERDRIDGYTF
TRBD2,TRBV9,NA,CASSVGGLAGVEQYF
NA,TRBV7-6,TRBJ2-7,CASSLVRAAGGNEQYF
NA,TRBV6-5,NA,CASSPRQKPYEQYF
NA,TRBV6-1,TRBJ1-1,CASALQNMNTEAFF
NA,TRBV29-1,TRBJ1-1,CSVGQGIRRTEAFF
TRBD2,TRBV7-2,TRBJ2-1,CASSPRAGREQFF
NA,TRBV29-1,TRBJ2-1,CSVLRDNTYNEQFF
TRBD2,TRBV5-4,TRBJ2-1,CASSPGLAGVGGGNEQFF
NA,TRBV7-2,TRBJ1-5,CASSLRGADQPQHF
TRBD2,TRBV9,TRBJ2-3,CASSVGAGGDTQYF
TRBD1,TRBV7-9,TRBJ1-5,CASSLVFGQGAQPQHF
NA,TRBV19,TRBJ2-6,CASSTVSSGANVLTF
NA,TRBV7-8,TRBJ1-1,CASSLGRGGEMGTEAFF
NA,TRBV7-2,TRBJ1-3,CASSLGGQGNTIYF